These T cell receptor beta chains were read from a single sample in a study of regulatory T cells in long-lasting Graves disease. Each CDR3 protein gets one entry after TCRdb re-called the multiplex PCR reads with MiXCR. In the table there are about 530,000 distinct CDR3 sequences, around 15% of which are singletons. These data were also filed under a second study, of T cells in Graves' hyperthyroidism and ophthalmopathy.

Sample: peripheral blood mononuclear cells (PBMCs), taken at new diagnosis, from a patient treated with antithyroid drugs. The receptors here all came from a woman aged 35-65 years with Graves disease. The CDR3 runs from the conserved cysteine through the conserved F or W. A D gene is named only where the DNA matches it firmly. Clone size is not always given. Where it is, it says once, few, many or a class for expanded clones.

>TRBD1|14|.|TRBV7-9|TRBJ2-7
CASSVRDSRYEQYF
TGTGCCAGCAGCGTCCGGGACAGCCGCTACGAGCAGTACTTC
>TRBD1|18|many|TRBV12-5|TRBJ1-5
CASGLVLTGGESNQPQHF
TGTGCTAGTGGTTTGGTGCTCACAGGGGGGGAAAGCAATCAGCCCCAGCATTTT
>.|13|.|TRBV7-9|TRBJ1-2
CASCPGGGHGYTF
TGTGCCAGCTGCCCTGGGGGAGGTCATGGCTACACCTTC
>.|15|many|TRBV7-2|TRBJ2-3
CASSSGHRSMDTQYF
TGTGCCAGCAGCTCAGGACATAGGTCTATGGATACGCAGTATTTT
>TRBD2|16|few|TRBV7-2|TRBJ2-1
CASSLLGGGVGNEQFF
TGTGCCAGCAGCCTCCTTGGGGGGGGGGTTGGCAATGAGCAGTTCTTC
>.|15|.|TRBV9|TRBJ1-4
CASSAREGFGEKLFF
TGTGCCAGCAGCGCCCGGGAGGGGTTTGGTGAAAAACTGTTTTTT
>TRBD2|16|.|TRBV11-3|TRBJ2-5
CASSPQRGAFQETQYF
TGTGCCAGCAGCCCGCAGCGGGGGGCATTCCAAGAGACCCAGTACTTC
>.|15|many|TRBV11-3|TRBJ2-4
CASSSDGAGWNIQYF
TGTGCCAGCAGCTCCGACGGGGCAGGGTGGAACATTCAGTACTTC
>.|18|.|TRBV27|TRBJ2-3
CASSLPGTIGGAGNTQYF
TGTGCCAGCAGTTTACCAGGGACTATCGGGGGCGCCGGGAATACGCAGTATTTT
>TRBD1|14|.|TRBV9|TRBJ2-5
CASSVDRGQETQYF
TGTGCCAGCAGCGTTGACAGGGGGCAAGAGACCCAGTACTTC